What follows describes a single TCR beta chain. The CDR3 is made up of 14 amino acids. V gave up 9 bases and J gave up 3 bases; unmatched junction bases: 8. CDR1 is ENHRY, CDR2 SYGVKD, per germline. The repertoire was sequenced with immunoSEQ multiplex PCR; TCRdb's copy has only in-frame clones and lacks some. The data show over 100,000 clones, with about 83% seen just once and 4% to 6% held by the top ten. This sample stems from a study of PD-1 blockade in mismatch repair-deficient tumors. At the level of the study: All were previously treated, progressing patients with around 12 mismatch repair-deficient cancer types.

All patients were mismatch repair deficient, assessed by either PCR or immunohistochemistry. Three pembrolizumab responders had their TCRs sequenced. The sample here was peripheral blood, taken 60 weeks after starting pembrolizumab. This sequence joins TRBV10-3 and TRBJ2-7; TRBD2 matches 10 bases. This receptor was taken from an adult with mismatch repair-deficient cancer. The CDR3 coding sequence is TGTGCCATTTCGACTAGCGGGCGACTCTACGAGCAGTACTTC. The encoded protein is CAISTSGRLYEQYF.